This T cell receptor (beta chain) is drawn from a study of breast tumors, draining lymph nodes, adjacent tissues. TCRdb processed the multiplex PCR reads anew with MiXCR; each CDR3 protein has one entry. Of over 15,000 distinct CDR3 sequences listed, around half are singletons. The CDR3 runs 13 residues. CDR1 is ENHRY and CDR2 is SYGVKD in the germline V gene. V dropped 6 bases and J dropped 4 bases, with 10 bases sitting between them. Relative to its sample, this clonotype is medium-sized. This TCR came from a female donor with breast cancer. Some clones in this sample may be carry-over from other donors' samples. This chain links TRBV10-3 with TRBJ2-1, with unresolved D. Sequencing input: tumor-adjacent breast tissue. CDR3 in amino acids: CAIRTDAYNEQFF. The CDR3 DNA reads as TGTGCCATCAGGACGGACGCTTACAATGAGCAGTTCTTC.